The sequence of this TCR beta chain was determined in a study of T-cell memory formation after mild COVID-19 (dated by TCRdb to the early 2020s). Background on the whole study: TCR sequence clusters from the two donors were found to be largely donor specific. Longitudinal TCRalpha and TCRbeta repertoire sequencing tracked T-cell clones expanding and contracting after mild COVID-19 in two donors. Two young, previously healthy adult volunteers made up the cohort, one male and one female. Study-wide conclusions, independent of this receptor: Contracting CD4+ clones were located mainly in the CM and EM memory subsets, whereas CD8+ clones were found to be enriched in EMRA. Only a couple of mild cases were covered by the study, and larger cohorts that include severe cases with pre-infection samples were considered necessary. SARS-CoV-2 specificity was not confirmed for the second-wave clones peaking on day 37. The detection of some responding clones in pre-infection memory suggests that pre-existing cross-reactive memory T cells joined the SARS-CoV-2 response. Clones contracting from day 15 to 85 had balanced CD4/CD8 phenotypes, while a second wave expanding from day 15 to 37 was biased towards CD4+.

Instrument used: Illumina NovaSeq 6000. cDNA libraries for TCRalpha and TCRbeta were prepared by 5'RACE using constant-segment primers, with sample barcodes and unique molecular identifiers added. Trizol reagent was used to extract RNA from every sample. Library amplification was performed in two PCR steps, and a second sample barcode and Illumina TruSeq adapters were introduced in the second step. Sequencing of the libraries was done on an Illumina NovaSeq, producing 2 x 150 bp paired-end reads. As for the authors' bioinformatics: Reads were demultiplexed and collapsed into UMI-guided consensus sequences with migec v1.2.7. Using mixcr v2.1.11, the UMI consensuses were aligned to TRA and TRB V and J templates and assembled into clonotypes. A clonotype was counted as expanded or contracted only if both edgeR and NoisET called the change significant, with noise models trained on biological replicates. For edgeR calls, the cutoffs were a false discovery rate-adjusted p below 0.01 and a log2 fold-change threshold of 1. PCA with hierarchical clustering of max-normalized trajectories of the 1000 most abundant clonotypes was used as exploratory dynamics analysis. Separately sequenced CD4+ and CD8+ repertoires were used to assign a CD4 or CD8 phenotype to each responding clone. TCRdb itself trimmed the public reads at Q25 with fastp, ran MiXCR and retained productive beta chains. One record per CDR3 amino acid sequence lists the most common genes and DNA. TCRdb, rather than the study authors, made the V and J calls. Here the sample has about 110,000 distinct CDR3 sequences; about 18% occur a single time. Roughly 6% of the sample comes from the top ten.

V and J lose 4 bases and 4 bases, and a span of 18 bases separates them. Measured from the cysteine to the phenylalanine, the CDR3 is 16 residues long. Only the CDR3 DNA is retained, 48 bases long and in frame from the first base. In the germline V gene, CDR1 corresponds to SGHRS and CDR2 to YFSETQ. The table lists this clonotype with many counts. It has no known antigen specificity. No base quality information exists; no much larger clone differs at one position. Ficoll-Paque density gradient centrifugation was used to isolate PBMCs. The receptor chain draws on TRBV5-1 and TRBJ2-1; tentative D gene TRBD1, with 6 bases matching. The sequence came from a man aged 18 to 30 who had mild COVID-19 (a few samples of this study predate the infection). The sample titles of this study are shuffled in the database, so cell type and time point are left out; the donor was told from shared clones. Material for sequencing was PBMCs or a T cell subset sorted from them (not recorded which). The CDR3 has the sequence CASSQDPGHGYNEQFF. The DNA sequence is given as TGCGCCAGCAGCCAGGATCCGGGACATGGGTACAATGAGCAGTTCTTC. Here the CDR3 is joined to the reference TRBV5-1 and TRBJ2-1 genes, and the full variable domain is: KAGVTQTPRYLIKTRGQQVTLSCSPISGHRSVSWYQQTPGQGLQFLFEYFSETQRNKGNFPGRFSGRQFSNSRSEMNVSTLELGDSALYLCASSQDPGHGYNEQFFGPGTRLTVL.